This section outlines one T cell receptor (beta chain) sequence together with its context. Germline V gene sequence: CDR1 SGHNT, CDR2 YYREEE (reference sequence). Trimming cost V 1 base and J 2 bases, with 9 bases left between them. The CDR3 is 14 amino acids. Source study methods: Estimation of nucleated cell counts relied on the amplification of reference gene primers. Here immunoSEQ multiplex PCR was the method, and the copy in TCRdb shows in-frame clones only, minus some. That table supplies the V and J calls and clone size; D and trimming were determined from the DNA. The table lists around 180,000 clones, over 75% of them singletons. The sample belongs to a study of blood T cell repertoires in COVID-19. Overall study: COVID-19 samples, acute and convalescent, were from the United States, Italy and Spain. T cells, B-cell-depleted T cells, or PBMCs supplied cDNA or gDNA.

Specimen: peripheral blood. The V call is TRBV5-4, the J call TRBJ2-5, with TRBD2 as a possible D gene (5 bases). The receptor comes from a human donor with active or convalescent COVID-19. The donor label of this sample is uncertain. This CDR3 is CASSLRRGQETQYF. CDR3 coding DNA: TGTGCCAGCAGCTTGAGGCGCGGGCAAGAGACCCAGTACTTC.